This T cell receptor (beta chain) was recorded in a study of cytomegalovirus exposure and HLA in healthy donors. Study-wide results and caveats: Subsequent analysis showed first-cohort TCR clusters tending to co-occur in around 110 validation repertoires. Overall, about 160 TCR beta chains were annotated as cytomegalovirus-associated. There were some public TCRs occurring in many donors, but most TCR sequences were rare.

Sequencing used immunoSEQ multiplex PCR; TCRdb keeps in-frame clones, though not all of them. Of 70,000 to 95,000 clones detected, 93% appear once; the ten largest clones hold around 3.5%. This clone was recorded only once. Its antigen is undetermined. The donors belonged to the roughly 130-subject validation cohort, separate from the approximately 700-subject first cohort. V was cut by 0 bases and J by 8 bases, with 8 bases left in between. The CDR3 spans 13 residues. From germline, CDR1 is SGHKS and CDR2 YYEKEE (reference sequence). Sequencing was carried out using PBMCs. The sequence derives from a woman in her thirties in good health and CMV-seronegative. The chain links TRBV5-5 to TRBJ1-4; D is unclear. In nucleotides, the CDR3 is TGTGCCAGCAGCTTGGAATTCAGGGAAAAACTGTTTTTT. This codes for CASSLEFREKLFF.